Presented here are 2 T cell receptor beta chains from one specimen sequenced in a study of blood T cell repertoires in COVID-19. The data were produced by immunoSEQ multiplex PCR, yet TCRdb's version contains in-frame clones alone and is incomplete. The sample consists of roughly 73,000 clones, roughly 85% of them appearing once. The specimen sequenced was peripheral blood. The receptors originated from an older woman with acute or convalescent COVID-19.

This sequence joins TRBV25-1 and TRBJ2-2; 7 bases are a match to TRBD1. V lost 8 bases, J lost 6 bases, and 6 bases stayed unmatched. The CDR3 is 13 residues long. Germline values: CDR1 MGHDK, CDR2 SYGVNS. CDR3 DNA sequence: TGTGCCAGCGGACAGGACAAACCCGGGGAGCTGTTTTTT. It is translated as CASGQDKPGELFF.

V gene TRBV6-5 combines with J gene TRBJ1-1; maybe TRBD1 (5 bases). The CDR3 is 15 residues long. Trimming pared 6 bases from V and 0 bases from J, leaving 14 bases between. Germline-derived CDR1 and CDR2 are MNHEY and SVGAGI. The CDR3: CASRRTQGMNTEAFF. As DNA, the CDR3 is TGTGCCAGCAGGCGAACCCAGGGCATGAACACTGAAGCTTTCTTT.